This T cell receptor beta chain was sequenced in a study of radiation and T cells in renal cell carcinoma. Time point defined: baseline pretreatment blood. Treatment here: 15 Gy SBRT to primary tumor, nephrectomy 4 weeks later. The germline V and J ends were trimmed by 3 bases and 4 bases, with 18 bases remaining between them. The CDR3 is 17 residues long. Germline-derived CDR1 and CDR2 are MNHNS and SASEGT. Produced via immunoSEQ multiplex PCR; TCRdb's table is partial and in-frame only. This sample carries 140,000 to 150,000 clones, less than 90% of them seen once, and the ten largest clones take around 4%.

The J gene is TRBJ2-2, the V gene TRBV6-1, with D possibly matching TRBD2 (5 bases). The sequences come from blood, collected from a patient whose treatment included radiotherapy and nephrectomy. This TCR was recovered from a woman between 65 and 79 years old with renal cell carcinoma. The CDR3 sequence: CASSDYRTAAGTGELFF. CDR3 in DNA: TGTGCCAGCAGTGATTATAGGACGGCGGCGGGCACCGGGGAGCTGTTTTTT.